The T cell receptor beta chain described here comes from a study of blood T cell repertoires in COVID-19. Study summary: Whether acute or convalescent, the COVID-19 samples came from the United States, Italy and Spain.

The length of the CDR3 is 13 residues. In germline, CDR1 is SNHLY, CDR2 FYNNEI. V lost 8 bases and J 1 base, leaving 11 bases between the germline ends. In the original processing: Reference gene primer amplification yielded estimated nucleated cell counts. The assay was immunoSEQ multiplex PCR, and TCRdb's table has in-frame clones only and misses some. D and trimming come from the DNA, and the V and J calls and clone size come from that table. Of some 250,000 clones listed, about four fifths were seen once; the top ten hold more than 1.5%. The V and J genes are TRBV2 and TRBJ1-1; unclear D gene. The sequenced sample consisted of peripheral blood. The sequence was obtained from a man aged 25-40 years who had recovered from COVID-19. CDR3 sequence reads: CASVTVRNTEAFF. Written as DNA, the CDR3 is TGTGCCAGCGTAACAGTTAGGAACACTGAAGCTTTCTTT.